Listed below are T cell receptor beta chains from one sample, sequenced in a study of T cell responses to AZD1222 COVID-19 vaccine. Generated by immunoSEQ multiplex PCR, the TCRdb table keeps only in-frame clones and is missing some. The sample lists tens of thousands of clones; approximately 83% were seen once. Here the sequenced sample was peripheral blood, taken 28 days after the second AZD1222 dose. These receptors were obtained from an adult who received the AZD1222 COVID-19 vaccine. The CDR3 runs from the conserved cysteine through the conserved F or W. A D gene is named only where the DNA matches it firmly. Clone size is given for some rows only: seen once, a few or many times, or a class if the clone is expanded.

J gene | V gene | D gene | clone size | CDR3 protein | CDR3 DNA
TRBJ2-7 | TRBV30 | TRBD1 | . | CAWSVSLGGASYEQYF | TGTGCCTGGAGTGTATCCCTAGGGGGCGCATCCTACGAGCAGTACTTC
TRBJ2-1 | TRBV4-3 | . | . | CASSQESYLVKFF | TGCGCCAGCAGCCAAGAATCTTATTTGGTGAAGTTCTTC
TRBJ1-1 | TRBV19 | TRBD1 | . | CASSKGQGAGTEAFF | TGTGCCAGTAGTAAGGGGCAGGGGGCAGGGACTGAAGCTTTCTTT
TRBJ1-5 | TRBV27 | . | once | CASSSDPGLHQPQHF | TGTGCCAGCAGTTCGGACCCGGGCTTACATCAGCCCCAGCATTTT
TRBJ1-2 | TRBV21-1 | . | . | CASSPYGYTF | TGTGCCAGCAGCCCCTATGGCTACACCTTC
TRBJ1-1 | TRBV10-1 | TRBD1 | . | CASSNDRANTEAFF | TGCGCCAGCAGTAATGACAGGGCGAACACTGAAGCTTTCTTT
TRBJ1-5 | TRBV6-6 | . | . | CATLMGANQPQHF | TGTGCCACTCTGATGGGGGCCAATCAGCCCCAGCATTTT
TRBJ1-1 | TRBV12-5 | . | once | CASGGTGLSTEAFF | TGTGCTAGTGGTGGAACCGGGCTGTCCACTGAAGCTTTCTTT
TRBJ1-2 | TRBV27 | . | once | CASSLSPQVTYGYTF | TGTGCCAGCAGTTTATCGCCCCAGGTGACCTATGGCTACACCTTC
TRBJ2-2 | TRBV19 | TRBD1 | . | CASSTGQGYAGELFF | TGTGCCAGTAGTACGGGACAGGGGTACGCCGGGGAGCTGTTTTTT
TRBJ1-2 | TRBV28 | . | . | CASSLGPSVYGYTF | TGTGCCAGCAGTTTAGGTCCATCTGTATATGGCTACACCTTC
TRBJ1-5 | TRBV19 | . | . | CASSADSFNQPQHF | TGTGCCAGTAGTGCGGACAGTTTCAATCAGCCCCAGCATTTT
TRBJ2-2 | TRBV7-3 | TRBD1 | . | CASSLNPKGAGTGELFF | TGTGCCAGCAGCTTAAACCCCAAGGGGGCTGGGACCGGGGAGCTGTTTTTT
TRBJ1-5 | TRBV23-1 | TRBD1 | . | CASSQLDRGGQPQHF | TGCGCCAGCAGTCAACTTGACAGGGGAGGGCAGCCCCAGCATTTT
TRBJ1-1 | TRBV28 | . | . | CASSLTGIMNTEAFF | TGTGCCAGCAGTTTAACAGGAATTATGAACACTGAAGCTTTCTTT
TRBJ2-1 | TRBV11-3 | . | once | CASSLETRGGNEQFF | TGTGCCAGCAGCTTAGAAACCCGTGGGGGCAATGAGCAGTTCTTC
TRBJ1-2 | TRBV15 | . | . | CATSRDRRVTGYGYTF | TGTGCCACCAGCAGAGATAGGAGAGTGACGGGATATGGCTACACCTTC
TRBJ2-2 | TRBV28 | TRBD1 | . | CASSSPGTGPTGELFF | TGTGCCAGCAGTTCCCCCGGGACAGGTCCCACCGGGGAGCTGTTTTTT
TRBJ1-2 | TRBV27 | TRBD1 | . | CASSKIQGVDVYGYTF | TGTGCCAGCAGTAAGATACAGGGGGTCGATGTCTATGGCTACACCTTC
TRBJ1-6 | TRBV28 | TRBD1 | . | CASSLIGTDRDSPLHF | TGTGCCAGCAGCCTAATCGGGACAGACAGGGATTCACCCCTCCACTTT
TRBJ2-7 | TRBV6-2/TRBV6-3 | TRBD2 | once | CASSTPLAEAYEQYF | TGTGCCAGCAGTACACCACTAGCGGAAGCCTACGAGCAGTACTTC
TRBJ1-4 | TRBV29-1 | . | . | CSVRIIGANEKLFF | TGCAGCGTTCGAATCATAGGGGCTAATGAAAAACTGTTTTTT
TRBJ2-3 | TRBV29-1 | . | once | CSVVPVYGTAGDTDTQYF | TGCAGCGTTGTGCCAGTTTATGGGACAGCGGGCGACACAGATACGCAGTATTTT
TRBJ2-3 | TRBV6-5 | TRBD2 | . | CASRWERDNTDTQYF | TGTGCCAGCCGCTGGGAGCGGGATAACACAGATACGCAGTATTTT
TRBJ2-7 | TRBV4-2 | TRBD2 | . | CASSQEALAGVHEQYF | TGTGCCAGCAGCCAAGAGGCACTAGCGGGAGTTCACGAGCAGTACTTC
TRBJ2-2 | TRBV7-9 | TRBD1 | . | CASSPTGTGFGELFF | TGTGCCAGCAGCCCGACCGGGACAGGGTTCGGGGAGCTGTTTTTT
TRBJ1-6 | TRBV3-1/TRBV3-2 | . | . | CASSQLDSGNSPLHF | TGTGCCAGCAGCCAATTGGACAGCGGTAATTCACCCCTCCACTTT
TRBJ2-1 | TRBV6-5 | TRBD2 | . | CASRRTSGREEQFF | TGTGCCAGCAGGCGGACTAGCGGGAGAGAAGAGCAGTTCTTC
TRBJ2-7 | TRBV7-9 | . | . | CASSLSGYEQYF | TGTGCCAGCAGCTTATCAGGGTACGAGCAGTACTTC
TRBJ1-4 | TRBV15 | TRBD1 | once | CATSMSRDREGWEKLFF | TGTGCCACCAGCATGTCCCGGGACAGGGAAGGTTGGGAAAAACTGTTTTTT
TRBJ2-7 | TRBV2 | . | . | CASTDLVPTYEQYF | TGTGCCAGCACCGACCTAGTTCCCACCTACGAGCAGTACTTC
TRBJ2-7 | TRBV5-1 | . | . | CASSLGTGGAYEQYF | TGCGCCAGCAGCTTGGGAACAGGGGGGGCCTACGAGCAGTACTTC
TRBJ2-1 | TRBV6-1 | TRBD1 | once | CASSEQGAYNEQFF | TGTGCCAGCAGTGAACAGGGGGCGTACAATGAGCAGTTCTTC
TRBJ2-4 | TRBV19 | . | . | CASRAPGQLQYF | TGTGCCAGTAGGGCCCCCGGACAGCTACAGTACTTC
TRBJ1-1 | TRBV6-6 | TRBD1 | once | CASSGQGANTEAFF | TGTGCCAGCAGTGGACAGGGGGCGAACACTGAAGCTTTCTTT
TRBJ1-3 | TRBV5-4 | TRBD1 | few | CASSLGQGIGNTIYF | TGTGCCAGCAGCTTGGGACAGGGAATAGGAAACACCATATATTTT
TRBJ1-2 | TRBV5-6 | . | . | CASSSGGVGFNYGYTF | TGTGCCAGCAGCTCCGGCGGCGTGGGATTTAACTATGGCTACACCTTC
TRBJ1-1 | TRBV9 | . | . | CASTTLQGNTEAFF | TGTGCCAGCACAACGTTACAGGGGAACACTGAAGCTTTCTTT
TRBJ1-3 | TRBV3-1/TRBV3-2 | TRBD1 | . | CASSQDSGQGAHYGNTIYF | TGTGCCAGCAGCCAAGATTCTGGACAGGGGGCACATTATGGAAACACCATATATTTT
TRBJ1-5 | TRBV19 | TRBD1 | . | CASSSKGTGFSFSNQPQHF | TGTGCCAGTAGTAGCAAAGGGACAGGCTTTTCCTTTAGCAATCAGCCCCAGCATTTT
TRBJ2-5 | TRBV7-9 | . | . | CASSRAGGKETQYF | TGTGCCAGCAGCCGTGCCGGGGGCAAGGAGACCCAGTACTTC
TRBJ2-3 | TRBV5-4 | TRBD2 | . | CASSLYTSGAVTQYF | TGTGCCAGCAGCTTGTATACTAGCGGGGCGGTTACGCAGTATTTT
TRBJ2-1 | TRBV29-1 | TRBD2 | . | CSVQFPRTSGSGEQFF | TGCAGCGTGCAATTCCCTAGGACTAGCGGGAGTGGTGAGCAGTTCTTC
TRBJ1-5 | TRBV10-3 | . | . | CAISDRTDQPQHF | TGTGCCATCAGTGATCGGACAGATCAGCCCCAGCATTTT
TRBJ1-1 | TRBV19 | TRBD1 | . | CASIRTGGNTEAFF | TGTGCCAGTATCCGGACAGGGGGGAACACTGAAGCTTTCTTT
TRBJ1-1 | TRBV28 | TRBD1 | . | CASSLGTAMNTEAFF | TGTGCCAGCAGTTTAGGGACAGCCATGAACACTGAAGCTTTCTTT
TRBJ2-7 | TRBV10-3 | . | . | CAIRRAVSTGGDEQYF | TGTGCCATCAGGAGGGCGGTGTCCACAGGGGGGGACGAGCAGTACTTC
TRBJ2-1 | TRBV7-3 | . | . | CASSLRAISGTREQFF | TGTGCCAGCAGCTTACGGGCGATCTCCGGGACGCGGGAGCAGTTCTTC
TRBJ2-7 | TRBV6-5 | TRBD2 | . | CASSPGTSGSYEQYF | TGTGCCAGCAGTCCCGGGACTAGCGGTTCCTACGAGCAGTACTTC